This entry concerns a single TCR beta chain. This CDR3 spans 15 amino acids. The V and J ends lost 1 base and 8 bases, in that order; junction bases with no gene match: 11. Germline V gives CDR1 SGHRS, CDR2 YFSETQ. Per the study methods: Estimates of nucleated cell counts were drawn from the amplification of reference gene primers. Sequencing was performed with immunoSEQ multiplex PCR; in TCRdb, only in-frame clones are kept and a portion is missing. That table furnishes V, J and clone size, whereas the DNA furnished D and trimming. The repertoire holds 150,000 to 190,000 clones, with roughly 80% as singletons. The sample originates from a study of blood T cell repertoires in COVID-19. Study at large: The origin of the acute and convalescent COVID-19 samples was the United States, Italy and Spain. In each case, the material was cDNA or gDNA derived from T cells, B-cell-depleted T cells, or PBMCs.

The genes are TRBV5-1 and TRBJ1-2, with 7 positions matching TRBD1. The TCR was taken from an elderly woman with acute or convalescent COVID-19. Sequenced sample: peripheral blood. The CDR3 protein is CASSLLTGEGSGYTF. The CDR3 DNA sequence: TGCGCCAGCAGCTTGCTTACAGGGGAAGGGAGCGGCTACACCTTC.